A selection of T cell receptor beta chains follows, all from one sample in a study of T-cell memory formation after mild COVID-19. TCRdb reanalysed the 5' RACE reads using MiXCR and keeps one entry per CDR3 protein. This table holds roughly 580,000 distinct CDR3 sequences, approximately 18% found once. Sequencing was performed on PBMCs or a T cell subset sorted from them (not recorded which). These TCRs come from an adult woman who had mild COVID-19 (a few samples of this study predate the infection). Cell type and time point are not known. Both conserved end residues are part of each CDR3. D genes are given only for firm matches. Clone size is not always given. Where it is, it says once, few, many or a class for expanded clones.

V gene	J gene	D gene	clone size	CDR3 DNA	CDR3 protein
TRBV20-1	TRBJ2-1	-	-	TGCAGTGTCCAAGACCCGACAGGCAACAATGAGCAGTTCTTC	CSVQDPTGNNEQFF
TRBV5-1	TRBJ2-7	TRBD1	few	TGCGCCAGCAGCCCGCAGACAGGGGGCGGCTACGAGCAGTACTTC	CASSPQTGGGYEQYF
TRBV27	TRBJ2-5	-	-	TGTGCCAGCAGTTTATCGCGTTCAGAGACCCAGTACTTC	CASSLSRSETQYF
TRBV12-3/TRBV12-4	TRBJ2-7	-	few	TGTGCCAGCAGTTTAGCGCTCCCCTCTGGGGCCTACGAGCAGTACTTC	CASSLALPSGAYEQYF
TRBV7-6	TRBJ2-3	-	-	TGTGCCAGCAGTATAGGACTGACAGATACGCAGTATTTT	CASSIGLTDTQYF
TRBV9	TRBJ1-2	-	-	TGTGCCAGCAGCGTAGCTTCGGGGCCTGACTATGGCTACACCTTC	CASSVASGPDYGYTF
TRBV11-2	TRBJ2-1	-	few	TGTGCCAGCAGTAAGGAGGGGACCTACAATGAGCAGTTCTTC	CASSKEGTYNEQFF
TRBV5-1	TRBJ2-7	-	few	TGCGCCAGCAGCTTTACAGGTTACGAGCAGTACTTC	CASSFTGYEQYF
TRBV24-1	TRBJ1-1	-	-	TGTGCCACCAGTCCAGGGGAGGGTACTGAAGCTTTCTTT	CATSPGEGTEAFF
TRBV7-6	TRBJ1-6	-	once	TGTGCCAGCAGCTTAGCTGAGGATTCACCCCTCCACTTT	CASSLAEDSPLHF
TRBV14	TRBJ2-7	-	-	TGTGCCAGCAGCGGAAAAGGGTACTACGAGCAGTACTTC	CASSGKGYYEQYF
TRBV19	TRBJ2-5	TRBD2	few	TGTGCCAGTTCCGGAGGACTAGCGGGGACCCAGTACTTC	CASSGGLAGTQYF
TRBV7-3	TRBJ2-3	TRBD2	-	TGTGCCAGCAGCTTAAGACTAGCGGGAGTTGCTAGCACAGATACGCAGTATTTT	CASSLRLAGVASTDTQYF
TRBV20-1	TRBJ2-1	TRBD2	few	TGCAGTGCACCGCTAGCGGGAGGTTGGGGGAGTGAGCAGTTCTTC	CSAPLAGGWGSEQFF
TRBV20-1	TRBJ2-2	TRBD2	many	TGCAGTGCTAAGCGACTAGCGGACCCGAACACCGGGGAGCTGTTTTTT	CSAKRLADPNTGELFF
TRBV4-2	TRBJ2-1	-	-	TGTGCCAGCAGCCAAGACTGGAGCGCCGGGGGCTACAATGAGCAGTTCTTC	CASSQDWSAGGYNEQFF
TRBV7-8	TRBJ2-3	TRBD2	few	TGTGCCAGCAGCTTAGGTAGCGGGGGGATTGAGCAGTATTTT	CASSLGSGGIEQYF
TRBV5-6	TRBJ1-2	-	-	TGTGCCAGCAGCTCGCCGGGAGGTAACGGCTACACCTTC	CASSSPGGNGYTF
TRBV19	TRBJ1-1	-	few	TGTGCCAGTAGTATTGCCGGACCGAACACTGAAGCTTTCTTT	CASSIAGPNTEAFF
TRBV13	TRBJ1-1	-	-	TGTGCCAGCAGCTTTTCTGTGACTGAAGCTTTCTTT	CASSFSVTEAFF
TRBV5-1	TRBJ1-1	-	many	TGTGCCAGCAGCTCGAGAGTTAACACTGAAGCTTTCTTT	CASSSRVNTEAFF
TRBV12-3/TRBV12-4	TRBJ1-2	TRBD1	-	TGTGCCAGCAGTTTTTATCAGACAGGGGGGGACTATGGCTACACCTTC	CASSFYQTGGDYGYTF
TRBV7-8	TRBJ1-5	-	-	TGTGCCAGCAGCGAAACCGAAACGGAGTATAGCAATCAGCCCCAGCATTTT	CASSETETEYSNQPQHF
TRBV20-1	TRBJ2-1	-	many	TGCAGTGCTAGAACTGAAGGCGGCCTGAGAAGCGATGAGCAGTTCTTC	CSARTEGGLRSDEQFF
TRBV5-6	TRBJ2-3	-	-	TGTGCCAGCAGCCCTACAGGGAGAGGTTATGACACAGATACGCAGTATTTT	CASSPTGRGYDTDTQYF
TRBV25-1	TRBJ2-1	-	many	TGTGCCAGCAGTGAACGTCTAGAAGCCCACAATGAGCAGTTCTTC	CASSERLEAHNEQFF
TRBV12-3/TRBV12-4	TRBJ2-1	-	few	TGTGCCAGCAGCCCACCCCTCGGGACCCGACATTACAATGAGCAGTTCTTC	CASSPPLGTRHYNEQFF
TRBV20-1	TRBJ2-3	TRBD2	few	TGCAGTGCTAGAGACTCTACTAGCGGGGGGCCTAGCACAGATACGCAGTATTTT	CSARDSTSGGPSTDTQYF
TRBV7-2	TRBJ2-6	TRBD1	many	TGTGCCAGCAGCTTAGAGGGGGCCCTCCTAATCTCTGGGGCCAACGTCCTGACTTTC	CASSLEGALLISGANVLTF
TRBV10-3	TRBJ2-1	TRBD2	few	TGTGCCACCTTCGGGGGGGTGAGTGAGCAGTTCTTC	CATFGGVSEQFF
TRBV4-2	TRBJ2-1	TRBD2	many	TGTGCCAGCAGCCAAGATGCGAGCGGGGGGGCCAATGAGCAGTTCTTC	CASSQDASGGANEQFF
TRBV5-4	TRBJ2-5	-	few	TGTGCCAGCAGCCCCGGGCCAATCCCACAAGAGACCCAGTACTTC	CASSPGPIPQETQYF
TRBV12-3/TRBV12-4	TRBJ1-4	-	-	TGTGCCAGCGGGTTCGTCGGACTTCGGGAAAAACTGTTTTTT	CASGFVGLREKLFF